The TCR beta chain under discussion was sequenced for a study of immune evolution from preneoplasia to lung adenocarcinoma. General study findings and limits: T cell clonality was higher in KRAS-mutant than EGFR-mutant or wild-type nodules. Normal lung had highest clonality; later lesions appeared denser, more diverse. Top clone frequencies peaked in normal lung, apparently declining through invasive adenocarcinoma.

Germline V gene sequence: CDR1 MDHEN, CDR2 SYDVKM. This CDR3 comprises 14 residues. Trimming removed 5 bases from V and 1 base from J, with 11 bases in between. Measured with immunoSEQ multiplex PCR; TCRdb has only the in-frame clones, and not every one. The sample shows roughly 6,000 clones, 76% of them seen only once. Of note for this clone: The antigen remains unidentified.

The source of this sequence is a person aged 55-80 years with lung adenocarcinoma. The chain uses TRBV28 and TRBJ1-1; D is ambiguous. Material: FFPE minimally invasive lung adenocarcinoma tissue. The CDR3 nucleotides are TGTGCCAGCAGTCCCAGTGGGAGGAACACTGAAGCTTTCTTT. Its protein is CASSPSGRNTEAFF.